These T cell receptor beta chains were read from a single sample in a study of T cell responses to AZD1222 COVID-19 vaccine. Using immunoSEQ multiplex PCR, the repertoire was profiled, and TCRdb retains in-frame clones only, with some absent. The data contain around 170,000 clones, around 90% of them singletons. The input for sequencing was peripheral blood, taken 28 days after the second AZD1222 dose. Source of these receptors: an adult who received the AZD1222 COVID-19 vaccine. CDR3s include the opening cysteine and the closing phenylalanine or tryptophan. D genes are given only for firm matches. Only some rows state a clone size, as once, few, many or a class for expanded clones.

CATSRETGTYEQYF	TGTGCCACCAGCAGAGAAACCGGGACCTACGAGCAGTACTTC	TRBV15	NA	TRBJ2-7	NA
CSAIWAGGPLF	TGCAGTGCTATTTGGGCGGGGGGCCCCCTTTTT	TRBV20-1	TRBD2	TRBJ2-3	NA
CASSHLGVYEQYF	TGTGCCAGCAGCCATTTGGGGGTCTACGAGCAGTACTTC	TRBV3-1/TRBV3-2	NA	TRBJ2-7	NA
CASSQEGMSYNSPLHF	TGCGCCAGCAGCCAAGAGGGGATGTCCTATAATTCACCCCTCCACTTT	TRBV4-3	NA	TRBJ1-6	NA
CASSYDRGRNQPQHF	TGTGCCAGCAGCTATGACAGGGGTCGCAATCAGCCCCAGCATTTT	TRBV7-4	TRBD1	TRBJ1-5	NA
CASSLWQGSGNTIYF	TGTGCCAGCAGCTTGTGGCAGGGCTCTGGAAACACCATATATTTT	TRBV7-2	NA	TRBJ1-3	NA
CASSLLGQVNTGELFF	TGTGCCAGCAGCTTGTTGGGACAGGTGAACACCGGGGAGCTGTTTTTT	TRBV5-4	TRBD1	TRBJ2-2	NA
CASSPPAVDTQYF	TGTGCCAGCTCACCACCGGCGGTAGATACGCAGTATTTT	TRBV18	NA	TRBJ2-3	NA
CASREGSLYGYTF	TGCGCCAGCAGGGAGGGGTCTCTCTATGGCTACACCTTC	TRBV5-1	NA	TRBJ1-2	NA
CASSPGGLRNYGYTF	TGTGCCAGTAGCCCAGGGGGCCTTAGGAACTATGGCTACACCTTC	TRBV19	TRBD1	TRBJ1-2	NA
CASSSGGYNEQFF	TGTGCCAGCAGCTCAGGGGGCTACAATGAGCAGTTCTTC	TRBV5-4	TRBD1	TRBJ2-1	NA
CASSPYLGRGTGELFF	TGCGCCAGCAGCCCCTACTTAGGCAGGGGGACCGGGGAGCTGTTTTTT	TRBV5-1	TRBD1	TRBJ2-2	NA
CASSLRTATDTQYF	TGTGCCAGCAGCTTAAGGACAGCAACAGATACGCAGTATTTT	TRBV13	NA	TRBJ2-3	NA
CASSQQGVGYGYTF	TGTGCCAGCAGCCAACAGGGGGTTGGTTATGGCTACACCTTC	TRBV7-3	TRBD1	TRBJ1-2	few
CASKKGEGSDTQYF	TGTGCCAGCAAAAAAGGAGAGGGGTCAGATACGCAGTATTTT	TRBV6-5	NA	TRBJ2-3	NA
CATVIAGEGQTQYF	TGCGCCACCGTCATAGCGGGAGAGGGCCAGACCCAGTACTTC	TRBV10-2	TRBD2	TRBJ2-5	NA
CASSYSRTAPYGYTF	TGTGCCAGCAGTTACTCCCGGACAGCCCCCTATGGCTACACCTTC	TRBV6-5	NA	TRBJ1-2	NA
CAWSVDRDGEQYF	TGTGCCTGGAGTGTCGACAGGGATGGCGAGCAGTACTTC	TRBV30	TRBD1	TRBJ2-7	NA
CASSLSGGAFGYTF	TGTGCCAGCAGTTTATCAGGGGGCGCCTTTGGCTACACCTTC	TRBV27	TRBD1	TRBJ1-2	NA
CASSLWETTDTQYF	TGCGCCAGCAGCTTGTGGGAGACCACAGATACGCAGTATTTT	TRBV5-1	NA	TRBJ2-3	once
CASSYSGDRQQETQYF	TGTGCCAGCAGTTACTCGGGGGACAGGCAACAAGAGACCCAGTACTTC	TRBV6-5	TRBD1	TRBJ2-5	NA
CASSHSSSGELFF	TGTGCCAGCAGCCATTCTAGCAGCGGGGAGCTGTTTTTT	TRBV3-1/TRBV3-2	NA	TRBJ2-2	NA
CASRRDRGQNQPQHF	TGTGCCAGCAGGAGGGACAGGGGGCAGAATCAGCCCCAGCATTTT	TRBV27	TRBD1	TRBJ1-5	NA
CASSLNGGSTDTQYF	TGTGCCAGCAGCTTAAACGGGGGCAGCACAGATACGCAGTATTTT	TRBV11-2	NA	TRBJ2-3	NA
CASSLAGNLGDEQFF	TGTGCCAGCAGCTTAGCGGGAAATCTGGGCGATGAGCAGTTCTTC	TRBV7-9	NA	TRBJ2-1	NA
CAWRVQLTGELFF	TGTGCCTGGAGGGTCCAGCTCACCGGGGAGCTGTTTTTT	TRBV30	NA	TRBJ2-2	NA
CASSTRTGSYNEQFF	TGTGCCAGTAGTACCAGGACAGGCTCCTACAATGAGCAGTTCTTC	TRBV19	TRBD1	TRBJ2-1	few
CASGSGGKSGELFF	TGTGCCAGCGGGTCAGGCGGGAAGAGCGGGGAGCTGTTTTTT	TRBV6-5	NA	TRBJ2-2	NA
CASRSQDYTGELFF	TGTGCCAGCCGTTCACAGGACTACACCGGGGAGCTGTTTTTT	TRBV3-1/TRBV3-2	NA	TRBJ2-2	NA
CASSLEGGNRHYGYTF	TGTGCCAGCAGCTTAGAGGGGGGGAACAGACACTATGGCTACACCTTC	TRBV7-8	NA	TRBJ1-2	NA
CASSPRQGLIYEQYF	TGTGCCAGCTCCCCGAGACAGGGTTTAATCTACGAGCAGTACTTC	TRBV18	TRBD1	TRBJ2-7	NA
CASSQDGQGANTGELFF	TGCGCCAGCAGCCAAGATGGGCAGGGGGCAAACACCGGGGAGCTGTTTTTT	TRBV4-3	TRBD1	TRBJ2-2	NA
CASSLLGGLNTGELFF	TGTGCCAGCAGCTTGTTGGGGGGCTTGAACACCGGGGAGCTGTTTTTT	TRBV5-4	NA	TRBJ2-2	NA
CSVQETVQETQYF	TGCAGCGTTCAGGAGACAGTCCAAGAGACCCAGTACTTC	TRBV29-1	NA	TRBJ2-5	NA
CASMQGSYGYTF	TGTGCCAGCATGCAGGGGAGCTATGGCTACACCTTC	TRBV6-5	NA	TRBJ1-2	NA
CASSPLGLAGVQEQYF	TGTGCCAGCAGCCCCTTGGGACTAGCGGGAGTGCAGGAGCAGTACTTC	TRBV14	TRBD2	TRBJ2-7	NA
CASRTTGPSNQPQHF	TGTGCCAGCAGAACAACAGGGCCAAGCAATCAGCCCCAGCATTTT	TRBV28	NA	TRBJ1-5	NA
CASSLRSAGRETQYF	TGTGCCAGCAGCTTAAGGTCGGCAGGGAGAGAGACCCAGTACTTC	TRBV7-6	NA	TRBJ2-5	NA
CASGQGAYEQYF	TGTGCCAGTGGACAGGGGGCCTACGAGCAGTACTTC	TRBV2	TRBD1	TRBJ2-7	NA
CASGRLAGVDEQFF	TGTGCCAGCGGACGACTAGCGGGGGTTGATGAGCAGTTCTTC	TRBV3-1/TRBV3-2	TRBD2	TRBJ2-1	NA
CASRRAGGYEQYF	TGTGCCAGCAGACGCGCCGGGGGTTACGAGCAGTACTTC	TRBV12-3/TRBV12-4	NA	TRBJ2-7	NA
CASSEARIGPWDEQFF	TGTGCCAGCAGTGAAGCGCGAATAGGTCCATGGGATGAGCAGTTCTTC	TRBV6-1	NA	TRBJ2-1	NA
CASSSPSGSSGELFF	TGTGCCAGCAGTTCCCCTAGCGGGAGCAGCGGGGAGCTGTTTTTT	TRBV6-5	TRBD2	TRBJ2-2	NA
CASSDWTGEKRYGYTF	TGTGCCAGCAGTGATTGGACAGGGGAAAAGCGCTATGGCTACACCTTC	TRBV2	TRBD1	TRBJ1-2	NA
CASSREGQPNTGELFF	TGTGCCAGCAGCCGAGAGGGACAGCCGAACACCGGGGAGCTGTTTTTT	TRBV3-1/TRBV3-2	TRBD1	TRBJ2-2	NA
CASSSTGYGELFF	TGTGCCAGCAGCTCGACAGGGTACGGGGAGCTGTTTTTT	TRBV7-6	TRBD1	TRBJ2-2	NA
CARTSGSGLFGEQYF	TGTGCCCGGACTAGCGGGAGTGGGCTATTTGGCGAGCAGTACTTC	TRBV30	TRBD2	TRBJ2-7	NA
CASRADNQETQYF	TGTGCCAGCAGGGCGGACAATCAAGAGACCCAGTACTTC	TRBV27	NA	TRBJ2-5	NA
CASSLRLAGEASTDTQYF	TGTGCCAGCAGCCTCCGACTAGCGGGAGAAGCTAGCACAGATACGCAGTATTTT	TRBV7-2	TRBD2	TRBJ2-3	NA
CASSTPGERNEQFF	TGTGCCAGTAGTACCCCAGGGGAGCGGAATGAGCAGTTCTTC	TRBV19	NA	TRBJ2-1	NA
CASKERPGTGSNEQFF	TGTGCCAGCAAAGAACGACCCGGGACAGGGTCCAATGAGCAGTTCTTC	TRBV2	TRBD1	TRBJ2-1	once
CASGSNEKLFF	TGTGCCAGCGGATCTAATGAAAAACTGTTTTTT	TRBV11-1	NA	TRBJ1-4	few
CASSSWGRGISGELFF	TGTGCCAGCAGCTCCTGGGGCAGGGGGATATCCGGGGAGCTGTTTTTT	TRBV9	TRBD1	TRBJ2-2	once
CASSPQGWYSNQPQHF	TGTGCCAGCAGCCCCCAGGGGTGGTATAGCAATCAGCCCCAGCATTTT	TRBV7-2	NA	TRBJ1-5	NA
CASSVGVGSGSDTQYF	TGTGCCAGCAGCGTAGGGGTCGGTAGCGGGAGTGATACGCAGTATTTT	TRBV9	TRBD2	TRBJ2-3	NA
CASSGETLNGYTF	TGTGCCAGCAGCGGCGAGACTTTGAATGGCTACACCTTC	TRBV9	NA	TRBJ1-2	NA
CASSLDPARLAGLTDTQYF	TGTGCCAGCAGCTTAGATCCCGCCCGACTAGCGGGACTCACAGATACGCAGTATTTT	TRBV11-2	TRBD2	TRBJ2-3	NA
CASSQQPGGSYNEQFF	TGCGCCAGCAGCCAACAACCAGGGGGCTCCTACAATGAGCAGTTCTTC	TRBV5-1	TRBD1	TRBJ2-1	NA
CASSQKWDSDYNEQFF	TGCGCCAGCAGCCAGAAATGGGACAGCGACTACAATGAGCAGTTCTTC	TRBV4-3	TRBD1	TRBJ2-1	NA
CASSLGQATNEKLFF	TGTGCCAGCAGTCTAGGGCAGGCAACTAATGAAAAACTGTTTTTT	TRBV7-2	NA	TRBJ1-4	NA